This record looks at one T cell receptor beta chain sequence and its context. Its cognate antigen is unknown. This record belongs to a study of T-cell memory formation after mild COVID-19. Via MiXCR, TCRdb re-called the 5' RACE reads, giving one row per CDR3 protein. The profile covers a few hundred thousand distinct CDR3 sequences, with just under 20% appearing a single time and over 20% taken by the ten largest. Per germline, CDR1 LGHDT and CDR2 YNNKEL (reference sequence). The germline V and J ends were trimmed by 4 bases and 2 bases, with 16 bases remaining between them. The CDR3 is 16 amino acids. Broader study findings: Pre-infection memory showed some responding clones, and this suggested that cross-reactive memory joined.

The chain recombines TRBV3-1 with TRBJ2-3; D is perhaps TRBD2 (6 bases). Sequencing input: PBMCs or a T cell subset sorted from them (not recorded which). The source of this sequence is a man aged 18 to 35 who had mild COVID-19 (a few samples of this study predate the infection). Cell type and time point are not known. The CDR3 is CASSPIAAYYTDTQYF. The CDR3 coding sequence is TGTGCCAGCAGCCCAATAGCGGCCTACTACACAGATACGCAGTATTTT.